The entry below gives a single T cell receptor (beta chain) sequence along with its context. Its antigen is not identified. The data derive from a study of cytomegalovirus exposure and HLA in healthy donors. Broader study findings: A later analysis found common viral pathogens apparently linked to several of the most significant clusters. Prediction of most subjects' HLA-A and HLA-B alleles by TCR beta sequences was reportedly accurate. Among TCR sequences, most were rare, though some public TCRs appeared in many donors. Listed as cytomegalovirus-associated were 150 or so TCR beta chains.

Trimming at V came to 5 bases and at J to 3 bases, leaving 7 bases not matched to a gene. Germline values: CDR1 GTSNPN, CDR2 SVGIG (reference sequence). The CDR3 has 14 amino acids. Primers included in the PCR were 60 Vbeta and 13 Jbeta primers. The repertoire was sequenced with immunoSEQ multiplex PCR; TCRdb's copy has only in-frame clones and lacks some. The repertoire includes under 200,000 clones, roughly 13% of them detected once, and 7.8% sits in the top ten. The chain carries TRBV30 and TRBJ1-1, with 9 nucleotides matching TRBD1. The sequence was collected from a man aged 45-60 years in good health and CMV-seropositive. Sample: PBMCs. CDR3 sequence: CAWDDRGGDTEAFF. Here the CDR3 DNA reads TGTGCCTGGGATGACAGGGGGGGGGACACTGAAGCTTTCTTT.